Reported below is one TCR beta chain. The sample comes from a study of blood T cell repertoires in COVID-19. Recovery meant two consecutive negative NP/OP PCR tests, professional clearance, or resolved symptoms. Using immunoSEQ multiplex PCR, the repertoire was profiled, and TCRdb retains in-frame clones only, with some absent. The repertoire consists of a few hundred thousand clones, with 80% to 90% occurring once and the leading ten covering under 2.5%. V was cut by 6 bases and J by 1 base, with 9 bases left in between. This CDR3 contains 13 residues. CDR1 MNHEY and CDR2 SVGAGI come from the germline V gene.

The specimen sequenced was PBMCs or T cells enriched from blood (not recorded which). The chain joins TRBV6-5 to TRBJ1-1; no clear D gene. The clonotype originates from a man aged 30 to 39 who had recovered from COVID-19. Here the CDR3 reads CASRGTPNTEAFF. The CDR3 DNA reads as TGTGCCAGCAGGGGCACCCCGAACACTGAAGCTTTCTTT.